This T cell receptor (beta chain) is from a study of T cells in Graves' hyperthyroidism and ophthalmopathy. The investigators amplified TCR beta CDR3 regions from RNA transcripts. The TCR CDR3 first-round RT-PCR relied on the HTBI primer set. TCRdb reprocessed the multiplex PCR reads with MiXCR, giving one entry per CDR3 protein. The sample lists about 500,000 distinct CDR3 sequences, 15% to 20% occurring once. Newly diagnosed hyperthyroidism patients aged 18 to 65 years had disease lasting under 2 months. Thyroid ultrasound, orbital computed tomography, clinical symptoms, and serum thyroxine and TRAb underpinned diagnoses. In its sample, this clonotype was seen a few times. CDR3 length equals 15 residues. Germline V lookup: CDR1 SGHRS, CDR2 YFSETQ. J was trimmed by 5 bases and V by 1 base; bases with no gene match: 7.

V usage is TRBV5-1 and J usage is TRBJ1-1, with 8 bases identical to TRBD1. The sequence came from a woman in her late teens or twenties with Graves' hyperthyroidism. The specimen sequenced was blood. CDR3 residues: CASSLTDRDWTEAFF. The CDR3 nucleotides are TGCGCCAGCAGCTTGACGGACAGGGATTGGACTGAAGCTTTCTTT.